What follows are 23 T cell receptor beta chains derived from one specimen sequenced in a study of beta chain features in type 1 diabetes. Every isolated RNA sample was fully reverse transcribed, so sequencing captured expressed TCRB transcripts. Only in-frame clones appear in the TCRdb table, and some are missing; sequencing was by immunoSEQ multiplex PCR. Of a few hundred thousand clones listed, approximately 13% are singletons. The study, taken as a whole, reports: For Type 1 diabetes patients, all four CD4+ subsets carried TCRB CDR3s that were moderately but significantly shorter.

Antigen specificity for these receptors is unknown. Input material: naive CD4+ T cells from blood. Receptors originate from a woman between 18 and 29 years old with type 1 diabetes.

This clone was seen a few times. The chain combines TRBV10-3 with TRBJ1-1; 8 nucleotides match TRBD1. Germline V CDR1 and CDR2: ENHRY, SYGVKD. Trimming took 6 bases from V and 5 from J; bases not matched to a gene: 8. The CDR3 spans 14 residues. CDR3 DNA sequence: TGTGCCATCAGATCCGGACAGGGAGAAACTGAAGCTTTCTTT. Translated: CAIRSGQGETEAFF.

The rearrangement uses TRBV28 and TRBJ2-7; TRBD1 aligns across 9 bases. CDR1 and CDR2 (germline): MDHEN, SYDVKM. The CDR3 runs to 14 residues. The trim removed 3 bases at V and 3 bases at J, leaving 3 bases unmatched. CDR3 sequence: CASSLGQGIYEQYF. The CDR3 nucleotides read TGTGCCAGCAGTTTGGGACAGGGAATCTACGAGCAGTACTTC.

The V call is TRBV28, the J call TRBJ2-7, with D uncertain. In germline, CDR1 is MDHEN, CDR2 SYDVKM. The V end lost 4 bases, the J end lost 4 bases, and 5 bases lay between the germline ends. This CDR3 spans 11 amino acids. The CDR3 loop is CASSSVYEQYF. The CDR3 DNA sequence: TGTGCCAGCAGTTCTGTATACGAGCAGTACTTC.

In its sample, this clone was seen a few times. The chain links TRBV4-1 to TRBJ2-2, with D possibly TRBD1 on 7 matching bases. Trimming cost V 4 bases and J 7 bases, with 13 bases left between them. The germline CDR1 and CDR2 sequences are MGHRA and YSYEKL. This CDR3 region has 14 residues. CDR3 sequence (DNA): TGCGCCAGCAGCCCAGGGGGGATTATCGGGGAGCTGTTTTTT. Translated, it gives CASSPGGIIGELFF.

This clone was counted a few times. The chain combines TRBV6-1 with TRBJ2-1; a weak D match, TRBD2 (5 bases). Germline CDR1 MNHNS, CDR2 SASEGT. This CDR3 contains 15 residues. Trimming shortened V by 7 bases and J by 0 bases, and 13 bases separated the two germline ends. The CDR3 bases are TGTGCCAGCAACCCTAGCCGTAGCTCCTACAATGAGCAGTTCTTC. Protein product: CASNPSRSSYNEQFF.

The chain couples TRBV30 to TRBJ1-2; 8 nucleotides align to TRBD1. CDR1 is GTSNPN, CDR2 SVGIG, per germline (reference sequence). This CDR3 comprises 14 residues. Trimming at V came to 3 bases and at J to 2 bases, leaving 5 bases not matched to a gene. The CDR3 region is CAWSLRQGNYGYTF. In DNA form, the CDR3 reads TGTGCCTGGAGCCTACGACAGGGGAACTATGGCTACACCTTC.

The J gene is TRBJ2-7, the V gene TRBV15; tentatively, D is TRBD2 (6 bases). Germline assignment: CDR1 LNHNV and CDR2 YYDKDF (reference sequence). With 2 bases removed from V and 2 bases from J, the gap between germline ends came to 13 bases. The CDR3 is 15 amino acids. The CDR3 sequence: CATSRSLARTYEQYF. DNA of the CDR3: TGTGCCACCAGCAGATCCCTAGCGAGGACCTACGAGCAGTACTTC.

V is TRBV28 and J is TRBJ1-5; TRBD1 matches at 9 bases. The CDR3 sequence is 14 residues long. V lost 6 bases and J lost 4; bases outside the gene matches: 4. Per the germline V gene, CDR1 is MDHEN and CDR2 is SYDVKM. The CDR3, as DNA: TGTGCCAGCAGGGGGGGGACAGGGAATCAGCCCCAGCATTTT. Protein: CASRGGTGNQPQHF.

This clone has a handful of counts. J is TRBJ2-1 and V is TRBV7-2; 13 bases are shared with TRBD2. Germline CDR1 SGHTA, CDR2 FQGNSA. V shed 1 base, J shed 7 bases, and the junction held 10 bases outside the gene matches. CDR3 size: 18 residues. Here the CDR3 DNA reads TGTGCCAGCAGCTTAGGTTCCCCAGGACTAGCGGGAGTTAATGAGCAGTTCTTC. Protein: CASSLGSPGLAGVNEQFF.

This clone was counted between two and nine times. The chain combines TRBV27 with TRBJ2-1; D uncertain. The CDR3 is made up of 11 amino acids. V was clipped by 5 bases and J by 10 bases, with 9 bases between them. Germline values: CDR1 MNHEY, CDR2 SMNVEV (reference sequence). For the CDR3, the DNA is TGTGCCAGCAGTACGGGTGGGGAGCAGTTCTTC. It specifies CASSTGGEQFF.

V usage is TRBV6-5 and J usage is TRBJ1-5, with D uncertain. Trimming removed 0 bases at V and 9 bases at J, with 9 bases between. Germline V lookup: CDR1 MNHEY, CDR2 SVGAGI. CDR3 length equals 13 residues. CDR3 DNA sequence: TGTGCCAGCAGTTACTCGAGGGTGTTGCCCCAGCATTTT. Its translation is CASSYSRVLPQHF.

The CDR3 DNA reads as TGTGCCAGCAGTTCCCCGACAGGGGGGGACACTGAAGCTTTCTTT. Its protein is CASSSPTGGDTEAFF. The chain carries TRBV27 and TRBJ1-1; 9 positions match TRBD1. CDR1 is MNHEY and CDR2 is SMNVEV in the germline V gene (reference sequence). V gave up 4 bases and J gave up 3 bases; unmatched junction bases: 6. CDR3 length equals 15 residues.

This clone has only a few counts. The chain carries TRBV5-1 and TRBJ2-3, with 11 bases identical to TRBD2. The length of the CDR3 is 15 residues. V shed 0 bases, J shed 3 bases, and the junction held 0 bases outside the gene matches. Germline CDR1 reads SGHRS; CDR2 reads YFSETQ. CDR3 sequence: CASSLGLAGTDTQYF. The CDR3 coding sequence is TGCGCCAGCAGCTTGGGACTAGCGGGAACAGATACGCAGTATTTT.

The chain combines TRBV29-1 with TRBJ1-1, with unresolved D. Germline loops: CDR1 SQVTM, CDR2 ANQGSEA. Between the trimmed V and J ends, which lost 6 bases and 0 bases, there was a span of 11 bases. The CDR3 runs to 13 residues. The CDR3 is CSVASSLNTEAFF. The CDR3, as DNA: TGCAGCGTGGCCTCCTCTTTGAACACTGAAGCTTTCTTT.

This chain links TRBV18 with TRBJ1-1; 7 bases agree with TRBD1. This CDR3 region has 16 residues. The germline gives CDR1 KGHSH, CDR2 LQKENI. Trimming at V came to 2 bases and at J to 3 bases, leaving 9 bases not matched to a gene. DNA for the CDR3: TGTGCCAGCTCACCAACGGCAGGGGGTGCCGACACTGAAGCTTTCTTT. Translating it yields CASSPTAGGADTEAFF.

V usage is TRBV6-6 and J usage is TRBJ2-1; D perhaps matches TRBD2 (6 bases). Trimming took 5 bases from V and 8 from J, leaving 19 bases between them. Per germline, CDR1 MNHNY and CDR2 SVGAGI (reference sequence). There are 15 residues in the CDR3. The CDR3 DNA is TGTGCCAGCAGTACCATCTCAGGGAGGAGGGATGAGCAGTTCTTC. Translating it yields CASSTISGRRDEQFF.

V gene TRBV25-1 combines with J gene TRBJ1-1; maybe TRBD1 (6 bases). Trimming removed 6 bases from V and 5 bases from J, with 19 bases in between. In germline, CDR1 is MGHDK, CDR2 SYGVNS. The CDR3 is made up of 15 amino acids. CDR3 amino acids: CASRPWRGARTEAFF. The CDR3 DNA is TGTGCCAGCAGGCCCTGGCGGGGGGCCCGTACTGAAGCTTTCTTT. The full variable domain, rest sourced from reference TRBV25-1 and TRBJ1-1, is EADIYQTPRYLVIGTGKKITLECSQTMGHDKMYWYQQDPGMELHLIHYSYGVNSTEKGDLSSESTVSRIRTEHFPLTLESARPSHTSQYLCASRPWRGARTEAFFGQGTRLTVV.

This clone appeared a few times. V is TRBV18 and J is TRBJ2-2; D unclear. The CDR3 is 15 residues long. V lost 8 bases, J lost 3 bases, and 16 bases lay in between. CDR1 KGHSH and CDR2 LQKENI come from the germline V gene. DNA of the CDR3: TGTGCCAGCCCCGGGTCGAATTCCTACACCGGGGAGCTGTTTTTT. Amino acids: CASPGSNSYTGELFF.

The chain links TRBV28 to TRBJ2-7; D perhaps matches TRBD2 (6 bases). Germline V gene lookup returns CDR1 MDHEN and CDR2 SYDVKM. Trimming removed 2 bases from V and 11 bases from J, with 19 bases in between. The CDR3 spans 14 residues. Here the CDR3 reads CASSLTGGGSYEYF. The CDR3 DNA is TGTGCCAGCAGTTTAACAGGTGGGGGGTCCTACGAGTACTTC.

This clone was counted between two and nine times. The V and J genes are TRBV7-2 and TRBJ2-1; 10 bases are shared with TRBD2. Per the germline V gene, CDR1 is SGHTA and CDR2 is FQGNSA. This CDR3 spans 15 amino acids. The V segment lost 5 bases and the J segment 3 bases; nucleotides outside the gene matches: 4. The CDR3 DNA follows: TGTGCCAGCAGCAGGACTAGCGGCCACTACAATGAGCAGTTCTTC. This gives the protein CASSRTSGHYNEQFF.

This clone was detected a few times. This chain links TRBV28 with TRBJ1-5; tentatively, D is TRBD1 (5 bases). Trimming cost V 7 bases and J 7 bases, with 20 bases left between them. The germline V gene encodes CDR1 MDHEN and CDR2 SYDVKM. The CDR3 length is 15 residues. This CDR3 reads CASTLGPGKGQPQHF. Written as DNA, the CDR3 is TGTGCCAGCACCTTAGGCCCAGGGAAAGGACAGCCCCAGCATTTT.

This chain connects TRBV10-3 to TRBJ2-3; 8 positions match TRBD2. Germline CDR1 reads ENHRY; CDR2 reads SYGVKD. V shed 4 bases, J shed 5 bases, and the junction held 8 bases outside the gene matches. The CDR3 totals 15 residues. This CDR3 is CAISATSGGKDTQYF. In DNA form, the CDR3 reads TGTGCCATCAGTGCTACTAGCGGAGGTAAAGATACGCAGTATTTT.

The chain carries TRBV28 and TRBJ2-7; TRBD2 matches 7 bases. The ends lost 4 bases at V and 4 bases at J; junction bases unmatched: 10. This CDR3 contains 15 residues. The germline CDR1 and CDR2 sequences are MDHEN and SYDVKM. The CDR3 sequence is CASSSPLAEKYEQYF. The DNA for the CDR3 is TGTGCCAGCAGTTCCCCCCTAGCGGAAAAGTACGAGCAGTACTTC.